Reported below is one TCR beta chain. Germline CDR1 SGDLS, CDR2 YYNGEE. The junction had 7 bases not matched to a gene; V was cut back by 4 bases and J by 1 base. This CDR3 has 16 amino acids. Produced via immunoSEQ multiplex PCR; TCRdb's table is partial and in-frame only. This table has 130,000 to 150,000 clones, about 80% appearing once. The data derive from a study of blood T cell repertoires in COVID-19. Whole-study context: From the United States, Italy and Spain came samples of acute and convalescent COVID-19.

This TCR was sampled from a man aged 65 to 79 who had recovered from COVID-19. Sequencing used peripheral blood. The chain is built from TRBV9 and TRBJ1-2, with TRBD1 matching 10 bases. The CDR3 is CASSFHRDRGNYGYTF. CDR3 bases: TGTGCCAGCAGCTTCCACCGGGACAGGGGTAACTATGGCTACACCTTC.